Listed below are T cell receptor beta chains from one sample, sequenced in a study of blood T cell repertoires in COVID-19. The repertoire was sequenced with immunoSEQ multiplex PCR; TCRdb's copy has only in-frame clones and lacks some. The data show some 96,000 clones, with approximately 80% seen just once and roughly a third held by the top ten. The material sequenced was peripheral blood. These receptors all stem from a man between 65 and 85 years old with active or convalescent COVID-19. CDR3s include the opening cysteine and the closing phenylalanine or tryptophan. The order of the fields is J gene, V gene, D gene, clone size, CDR3 protein, CDR3 DNA. The D gene is left open where the match is weak. Clone sizes are given selectively: once, few, many, or a class where the clone is expanded.

j_gene: TRBJ2-3; v_gene: TRBV7-8; d_gene: .; abundance: once; CDR3aa: CASSSRPPGSLWSTDTQYF; CDR3nt: TGTGCCAGCAGCTCTCGTCCCCCCGGGTCTCTATGGAGCACAGATACGCAGTATTTT
j_gene: TRBJ2-7; v_gene: TRBV28; d_gene: .; abundance: once; CDR3aa: CASSTQGGGYEQYF; CDR3nt: TGTGCCAGCAGTACTCAGGGGGGAGGCTACGAGCAGTACTTC
j_gene: TRBJ2-5; v_gene: TRBV18; d_gene: TRBD1; abundance: .; CDR3aa: CASSVQGTETQYF; CDR3nt: TGTGCCAGCTCAGTACAGGGGACCGAGACCCAGTACTTC
j_gene: TRBJ2-5; v_gene: TRBV25-1; d_gene: .; abundance: .; CDR3aa: CASSESGRGIAGETQYF; CDR3nt: TGTGCCAGCAGTGAATCCGGCAGGGGAATAGCTGGAGAGACCCAGTACTTC
j_gene: TRBJ2-7; v_gene: TRBV6-5; d_gene: TRBD2; abundance: .; CDR3aa: CASSYGLAGGQEQYF; CDR3nt: TGTGCCAGCAGTTACGGGCTAGCGGGAGGGCAAGAGCAGTACTTC
j_gene: TRBJ1-5; v_gene: TRBV23-1; d_gene: TRBD1; abundance: few; CDR3aa: CASSQPQGNMNSNQPQHF; CDR3nt: TGCGCCAGCAGTCAGCCACAGGGGAATATGAATAGCAATCAGCCCCAGCATTTT
j_gene: TRBJ1-4; v_gene: TRBV12-3/TRBV12-4; d_gene: .; abundance: .; CDR3aa: CASSLWGEKLFF; CDR3nt: TGTGCCAGCAGTTTGTGGGGCGAAAAACTGTTTTTT
j_gene: TRBJ2-1; v_gene: TRBV18; d_gene: TRBD2; abundance: .; CDR3aa: CASSLLGAGESNEQFF; CDR3nt: TGTGCCAGCTCCCTCTTAGGGGCGGGAGAGAGCAATGAGCAGTTCTTC
j_gene: TRBJ1-1; v_gene: TRBV11-2; d_gene: TRBD1; abundance: .; CDR3aa: CASSPGQESGTEAFF; CDR3nt: TGTGCCAGCAGCCCTGGACAGGAGTCGGGCACTGAAGCTTTCTTT
j_gene: TRBJ1-6; v_gene: TRBV11-2; d_gene: .; abundance: .; CDR3aa: CASSLARNNSPLHF; CDR3nt: TGTGCCAGCAGCTTAGCCAGGAATAATTCACCCCTCCACTTT
j_gene: TRBJ1-2; v_gene: TRBV10-3; d_gene: .; abundance: .; CDR3aa: CAISESDSYYGYTF; CDR3nt: TGTGCCATCAGTGAGTCTGACAGCTACTATGGCTACACCTTC
j_gene: TRBJ1-1; v_gene: TRBV7-9; d_gene: TRBD1; abundance: .; CDR3aa: CASSYDRGSTEAFF; CDR3nt: TGTGCCAGCAGCTACGACAGGGGATCCACTGAAGCTTTCTTT
j_gene: TRBJ2-7; v_gene: TRBV6-2/TRBV6-3; d_gene: TRBD2; abundance: .; CDR3aa: CASSYLAGAYEQYF; CDR3nt: TGTGCCAGCAGTTACTTAGCGGGAGCATACGAGCAGTACTTC
j_gene: TRBJ2-5; v_gene: TRBV5-1; d_gene: .; abundance: .; CDR3aa: CASSAQGAVRETQYF; CDR3nt: TGCGCCAGCAGCGCGCAAGGAGCGGTCCGAGAGACCCAGTACTTC
j_gene: TRBJ1-1; v_gene: TRBV28; d_gene: .; abundance: once; CDR3aa: CASSFPGAQGPEAFF; CDR3nt: TGTGCCAGCAGTTTCCCAGGGGCCCAGGGGCCTGAAGCTTTCTTT
j_gene: TRBJ2-3; v_gene: TRBV7-9; d_gene: TRBD2; abundance: .; CDR3aa: CASRRLGLAGYTDTQYF; CDR3nt: TGTGCCAGCCGCCGTTTAGGACTAGCGGGTTACACAGATACGCAGTATTTT
j_gene: TRBJ2-3; v_gene: TRBV5-5; d_gene: .; abundance: .; CDR3aa: CASSLGIIGGFSTDTQYF; CDR3nt: TGTGCCAGCAGCTTGGGGATTATAGGGGGATTCAGCACAGATACGCAGTATTTT
j_gene: TRBJ1-5; v_gene: TRBV6-6; d_gene: TRBD1; abundance: once; CDR3aa: CASSPGQGENQPQHF; CDR3nt: TGTGCCAGCAGTCCCGGACAGGGGGAGAATCAGCCCCAGCATTTT
j_gene: TRBJ2-7; v_gene: TRBV4-1; d_gene: .; abundance: .; CDR3aa: CASSQDRGSIYEQYF; CDR3nt: TGCGCCAGCAGCCAAGATCGGGGGTCAATCTACGAGCAGTACTTC
j_gene: TRBJ2-3; v_gene: TRBV5-8; d_gene: .; abundance: .; CDR3aa: CASSLAPAGTDTQYF; CDR3nt: TGTGCCAGCAGCTTGGCCCCGGCGGGCACAGATACGCAGTATTTT